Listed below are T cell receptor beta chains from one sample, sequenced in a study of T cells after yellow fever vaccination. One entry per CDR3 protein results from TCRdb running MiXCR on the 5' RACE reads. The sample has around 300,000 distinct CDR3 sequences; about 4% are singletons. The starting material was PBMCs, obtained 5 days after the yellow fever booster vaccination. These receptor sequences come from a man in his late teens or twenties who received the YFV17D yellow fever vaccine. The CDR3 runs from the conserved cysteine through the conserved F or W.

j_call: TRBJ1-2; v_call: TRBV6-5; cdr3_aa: CASSYSGSSGYTF
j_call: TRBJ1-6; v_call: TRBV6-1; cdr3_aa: CASSLVGTGSYNSPLHF
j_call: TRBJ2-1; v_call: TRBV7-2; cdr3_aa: CASSPTSGGPDEQFF
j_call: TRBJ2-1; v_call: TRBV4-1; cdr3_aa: CASSQGRTGVDNEQFF
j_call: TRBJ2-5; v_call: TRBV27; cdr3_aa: CATRGTLAGLGETQYF
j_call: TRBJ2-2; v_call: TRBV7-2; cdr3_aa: CASSYQGARTGELFF
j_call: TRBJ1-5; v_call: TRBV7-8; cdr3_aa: CASSGDRGLSGQPQHF
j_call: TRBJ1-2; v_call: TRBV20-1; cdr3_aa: CSARKGENYGYTF
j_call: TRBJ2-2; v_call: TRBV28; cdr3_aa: CASRRAVRQDTGELFF
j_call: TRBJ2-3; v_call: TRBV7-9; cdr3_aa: CASSPTGGGDTQYF